Each of the 14 T cell receptor beta chains below was sequenced from the same sample in a study of blood T cells in healthy people across ages. Together with a sample-barcoded 5' primer, a J-beta primer mix was included in a second PCR lasting roughly 6 to 12 cycles. TCRdb passed the 5' RACE reads through MiXCR, listing each CDR3 protein once. The table includes over 1.5 million distinct CDR3 sequences, 49% detected once. Sequences were obtained from blood. These receptor sequences come from a middle-aged woman in good health.

The chain couples TRBV4-3 to TRBJ1-1, with 7 bases lining up with TRBD1. Germline-derived CDR1 and CDR2 are LGHNA and YSLEER. The CDR3 extends over 15 amino acids. Losses at the gene ends were 2 bases for V and 1 base for J; bases not matched to a gene: 4. The CDR3 here is CASSQPTGTNTEAFF. The CDR3 coding sequence is TGCGCCAGCAGCCAACCGACAGGGACGAACACTGAAGCTTTCTTT.

This sequence joins TRBV21-1 and TRBJ2-3; the tabulated D call, TRBD1, remains unverified against the DNA. TRBV21-1 represents a pseudogene. CDR3 size: 18 residues. The CDR3 DNA reads as TGTGCCAGCAGCAAAGCGCCCCGACAGGGGGACCTCACAGATACGCAGTATTTT. Amino acid sequence: CASSKAPRQGDLTDTQYF.

This clonotype was observed a few times. The V and J genes are TRBV6-6 and TRBJ2-1; D ambiguous. The V and J ends lost 2 bases and 6 bases respectively, with 8 bases between them. CDR1 and CDR2 from the germline V gene are MNHNY and SVGAGI (reference sequence). The CDR3 is made up of 13 amino acids. The DNA of the CDR3 is TGTGCCAGCAGTTACATGGATCGCAATGAGCAGTTCTTC. Encoded protein: CASSYMDRNEQFF.

This clonotype has a count of ten or more. V is TRBV5-1 and J is TRBJ2-6; D possibly uses TRBD1 or TRBD2 (5 bases each). The V gene's germline CDR1 is SGHRS and CDR2 YFSETQ. This CDR3 region has 16 residues. V lost 4 bases and J lost 0, with 11 bases in between. Here the CDR3 reads CASSRDGGSGANVLTF. In DNA form, the CDR3 reads TGCGCCAGCAGCCGGGACGGAGGCTCTGGGGCCAACGTCCTGACTTTC.

This clonotype has more than one count but fewer than ten. This chain connects TRBV27 to TRBJ2-5; D remains ambiguous. The J call may be incorrect, as the DNA end agrees better with TRBJ2-7. The CDR3 is 14 residues long. Germline V gives CDR1 MNHEY, CDR2 SMNVEV (reference sequence). The CDR3 DNA reads as TGTGCCAGCAGCGACAACCCCGTTTACTACGAGCAGTACTTC. Amino acid sequence: CASSDNPVYYEQYF.

This chain joins TRBV25-1 and TRBJ2-4; 8 bases are shared with TRBD1. The J call is uncertain, as TRBJ2-5 better fits the DNA end. The CDR3 is 15 amino acids. The germline V gene has CDR1 MGHDK and CDR2 SYGVNS. CDR3 DNA: TGTGCCAGCAGCGACCCAGGGGGCACGGGAGAGACCCAGTACTTC. Its translation: CASSDPGGTGETQYF.

This chain joins TRBV6-5 and TRBJ2-5, with unresolved D. The CDR3 covers 13 residues. V lost 7 bases and J lost 0, with 9 bases in between. Germline CDR1 MNHEY, CDR2 SVGAGI. The chain's CDR3 is CASKRRYQETQYF. The CDR3 bases are TGTGCCAGCAAAAGACGGTACCAAGAGACCCAGTACTTC.

About this clonotype itself: A much larger clonotype is one base distant, so this may be a read error. The gene calls are TRBV13 and TRBJ2-7; D is perhaps TRBD1 or TRBD2 (5 bases each). The V gene's germline CDR1 is PRHDT and CDR2 FYEKMQ (reference sequence). Trimming stripped 5 bases from V and 7 bases from J, with 15 bases between. The CDR3 runs 13 residues. This chain's CDR3 is CASSLGVLNEQYF. As DNA, the CDR3 is TGTGCCAGCAGCCTGGGGGTCTTGAATGAGCAGTACTTC. The full variable domain, in which reference TRBV13 and TRBJ2-7 provide the parts outside the CDR3, is AAGVIQSPRHLIKEKRETATLKCYPIPRHDTVYWYQQGPGQDPQFLISFYEKMQSDKGSIPDRFSAQQFSDYHSELNMSSLELGDSALYFCASSLGVLNEQYFGPGTRLTVT.

The genes are TRBV7-6 and TRBJ2-4; 12 nucleotides line up with TRBD1. The end of the DNA is better explained by TRBJ2-7, so the J call may be wrong. The CDR3 length is 14 residues. Germline V gene lookup returns CDR1 SGHVS and CDR2 FNYEAQ. The CDR3 loop reads CASSIGTGGHEQYF. CDR3 bases: TGTGCCAGCAGCATAGGGACAGGGGGCCACGAGCAGTACTTC.

The chain is built from TRBV5-1 and TRBJ1-1; the D gene is possibly TRBD1 (6 bases). The CDR3 extends over 16 amino acids. CDR1 is SGHRS and CDR2 is YFSETQ in the germline V gene. The ends were cut back, 2 bases at V and 7 bases at J, with 21 bases in the middle. The CDR3 protein is CASSFIARGPTGEAFF. The CDR3 DNA is TGCGCCAGCAGCTTTATTGCCAGGGGACCCACGGGTGAAGCTTTCTTT.

The chain recombines TRBV28 with TRBJ2-7, with 13 bases fitting TRBD2. CDR3 length equals 17 residues. From germline, CDR1 is MDHEN and CDR2 SYDVKM. V was clipped by 7 bases and J by 3 bases; unmatched bases: 12. The CDR3: CASINSGTSGKHYEQYF. The CDR3 DNA follows: TGTGCCAGCATCAATTCCGGGACTAGCGGGAAACACTACGAGCAGTACTTC. The full variable domain, with the rest looked up from reference TRBV28 and TRBJ2-7, is DVKVTQSSRYLVKRTGEKVFLECVQDMDHENMFWYRQDPGLGLRLIYFSYDVKMKEKGDIPEGYSVSREKKERFSLILESASTNQTSMYLCASINSGTSGKHYEQYFGPGTRLTVT.

This clonotype appeared a few times. V is TRBV29-1 and J is TRBJ1-2; D is undetermined. Germline V gene sequence: CDR1 SQVTM, CDR2 ANQGSEA. V lost 1 base, J lost 9 bases, and 6 bases lay in between. The CDR3 length is 10 residues. This CDR3 is CSVEGSSYTF. The CDR3 region has the DNA TGCAGCGTTGAAGGAAGCAGCTACACCTTC.

The chain is built from TRBV15 and TRBJ1-6, with D unclear. The length of the CDR3 is 17 residues. Trimming stripped 1 base from V and 1 base from J, with 11 bases between. Per the germline V gene, CDR1 is LNHNV and CDR2 is YYDKDF (reference sequence). DNA for the CDR3: TGTGCCACCAGCAGAGGTCTCATGGAATCCTATAATTCACCCCTCCACTTT. Translated: CATSRGLMESYNSPLHF.

This chain connects TRBV20-1 to TRBJ1-3, with D hard to call. Trimming removed 5 bases from V and 4 bases from J, with 18 bases in between. Germline CDR1 reads DFQATT; CDR2 reads SNEGSKA (reference sequence). The length of the CDR3 is 15 residues. The CDR3 region is CSAPWTARLGNTIYF. Here the CDR3 DNA reads TGCAGTGCTCCGTGGACGGCCCGCTTGGGAAACACCATATATTTT.